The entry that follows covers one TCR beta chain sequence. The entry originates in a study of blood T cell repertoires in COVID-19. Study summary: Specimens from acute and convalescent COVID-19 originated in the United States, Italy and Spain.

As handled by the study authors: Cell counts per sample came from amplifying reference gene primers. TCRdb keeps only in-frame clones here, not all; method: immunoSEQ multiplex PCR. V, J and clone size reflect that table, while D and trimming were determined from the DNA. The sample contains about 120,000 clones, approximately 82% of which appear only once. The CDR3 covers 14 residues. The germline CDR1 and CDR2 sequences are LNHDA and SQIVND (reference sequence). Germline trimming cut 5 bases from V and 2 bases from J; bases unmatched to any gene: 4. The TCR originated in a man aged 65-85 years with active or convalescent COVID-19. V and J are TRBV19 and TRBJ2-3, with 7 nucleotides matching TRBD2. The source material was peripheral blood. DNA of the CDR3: TGTGCCAGTAGTGACGGGGGGATCACAGATACGCAGTATTTT. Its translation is CASSDGGITDTQYF.